The clone carrying this T cell receptor (beta chain) has more than one count but fewer than ten. Its specificity is unknown. The sample originates from a study of T cell repertoires in cytomegalovirus infection. Overall study context: HLA-C-restricted CMV epitopes, recently identified, and well-studied HLA-B-restricted ones were used by the study. Through public TCR beta signatures, both CMV infection and matching HLA type were indicated. Points from the study as a whole: Dominant in the ex vivo response were TCR beta clonotypes restricted by HLA-C and specific for CMV. Summed public TCR beta family frequency identified CMV carriers bearing the relevant HLA.

TCRdb fed the reads into MiXCR, producing one record per CDR3 protein. The sample carries some 940,000 distinct CDR3 sequences, approximately 31% recorded once. The germline V and J ends were trimmed by 0 bases and 6 bases, with 17 bases remaining between them. CDR1 and CDR2 (germline): MNHEY, SMNVEV (reference sequence). This CDR3 comprises 17 residues. The V and J genes are TRBV27 and TRBJ1-4; D unclear. The sequence derives from a human donor in good health (CMV status not recorded). Some clones in this sample may be carry-over from other donors' samples. The sequencing used cultured CD8+ T cells from PBMCs, collected from culture after CMV antigen stimulation. The CDR3 here is CASSLSNGRLMHEKLFF. CDR3 coding DNA: TGTGCCAGCAGTTTATCGAATGGACGGTTAATGCATGAAAAACTGTTTTTT.